This TCR beta chain was obtained from a study of T cell changes during pregnancy in multiple sclerosis. Germline V gene data show CDR1 as SGHVS and CDR2 as FNYEAQ. With 1 base clipped from V and 5 bases from J, the junction kept 8 bases outside the gene matches. The CDR3 has 16 residues. Only in-frame clones appear in the TCRdb table, and some are missing; sequencing was by immunoSEQ multiplex PCR. The table shows 80,000 to 130,000 clones, with around 90% occurring only once. This sample comprised peripheral blood, obtained in the second trimester of pregnancy. This chain uses TRBV7-6 with TRBJ2-7; 10 bases fit TRBD1. This sequence was found in a female donor with multiple sclerosis, enrolled in a pregnancy study. The CDR3 loop reads CASSLGGQGRANEQYF. DNA of the CDR3: TGTGCCAGCAGCTTAGGGGGACAGGGGAGAGCGAACGAGCAGTACTTC.